These T cell receptor beta chains were read from a single sample in a study of PD-1 blockade in mismatch repair-deficient tumors. Clones were read by immunoSEQ multiplex PCR, and TCRdb kept only the in-frame ones, dropping some. The repertoire holds about 120,000 clones, approximately 90% seen once, with about 13% in the top ten. This specimen was peripheral blood, taken 44 weeks after starting pembrolizumab. These receptors all stem from an adult with mismatch repair-deficient cancer. Each CDR3 is given with its conserved first and last residue. The order of the fields is D gene, J gene, V gene, clone size, CDR3 DNA, CDR3 protein. A D gene is named only where the DNA matches it firmly. Not every row has a clone size; where given, it reads once, few, many or a size class.

>-|TRBJ1-2|TRBV15|-
TGTGCCACCAGCAGAGAGGGGAAGATTGGCACTAACTATGGCTACACCTTC
CATSREGKIGTNYGYTF
>-|TRBJ1-3|TRBV4-2|many
TGTGCCAGCAGCCAAGCTGGAAACACCATATATTTT
CASSQAGNTIYF
>TRBD1|TRBJ2-7|TRBV13|-
TGTGCCAGCAGCCCAGGACAGGGATCCTACGAGCAGTACTTC
CASSPGQGSYEQYF
>TRBD1|TRBJ2-1|TRBV5-1|-
TGCGCCAGCAGCCCTTACTTGGGACAGGGATTCACCTACAATGAGCAGTTCTTC
CASSPYLGQGFTYNEQFF
>-|TRBJ1-2|TRBV11-2|-
TGTGCCAGCAGCGCCCCGGCGAGGGGTACCTATGGCTACACCTTC
CASSAPARGTYGYTF
>TRBD1|TRBJ1-2|TRBV29-1|-
TGCAGCGTTGAAGGCAGGGGGGCTGATGGCTACACCTTC
CSVEGRGADGYTF
>-|TRBJ2-1|TRBV11-2|-
TGTGCCAGCAGCCAGGGCAGGAGCTCGTTCTTC
CASSQGRSSFF
>-|TRBJ2-4|TRBV21-1|-
TGTGCCAGCAGCGACAGGAGGGGAAACATTCAGTACTTC
CASSDRRGNIQYF
>TRBD1|TRBJ1-2|TRBV11-3|-
TGTGCCAGCAGCCCGGGACAGGTCTATGGCTACACCTTC
CASSPGQVYGYTF
>-|TRBJ1-3|TRBV7-2|-
TGTGCCAGCAGCTTAGTTTCGGACACCATATATTTT
CASSLVSDTIYF
>-|TRBJ2-1|TRBV6-4|-
TGTGCCAGCAGTGACTCGGAGCGGAGCAATGAGCAGTTCTTC
CASSDSERSNEQFF
>TRBD1|TRBJ1-2|TRBV30|-
TGTGCCTGGAGGGGAGGACAGGCCGGGGGCTACACCTTC
CAWRGGQAGGYTF
>TRBD1|TRBJ2-6|TRBV14|once
TGTGCCAGCAGCCCGGGACAGAACTCTGGGGCCAACGTCCTGACTTTC
CASSPGQNSGANVLTF
>-|TRBJ2-5|TRBV7-9|-
TGTGCCAGCAGCTTTGGGGGAGGAGAGACCCAGTACTTC
CASSFGGGETQYF
>TRBD2|TRBJ2-1|TRBV29-1|once
TGCAGCGTTGATCCCGGGACTAGAAACCGCAATGAGCAGTTCTTC
CSVDPGTRNRNEQFF
>-|TRBJ1-4|TRBV2|-
TGTGCCAGCACAGGGGAGACTAATGAAAAACTGTTTTTT
CASTGETNEKLFF
>-|TRBJ2-7|TRBV11-2|-
TGTGCCAGCAGCTCACCTACACACAGACAGGAACTGACCTACGAGCAGTACTTC
CASSSPTHRQELTYEQYF
>-|TRBJ2-3|TRBV7-3|-
TGTGCCAGCAGCTTAAGGGGGACCCAACGCACAGATACGCAGTATTTT
CASSLRGTQRTDTQYF
>-|TRBJ2-1|TRBV10-2|-
TGCGCCAGCAGTCATACTACAGTTGAGCAGTTCTTC
CASSHTTVEQFF
>-|TRBJ2-3|TRBV4-3|-
TGCGCCAGCAGCCAAGACGTCCCTGGGACGACTACAGATACGCAGTATTTT
CASSQDVPGTTTDTQYF
>TRBD2|TRBJ2-1|TRBV29-1|-
TGCAGCGGACCCCTAGCGGGAGTTGGCAATGAGCAGTTCTTC
CSGPLAGVGNEQFF
>-|TRBJ2-3|TRBV11-3|-
TGTGCCAGCAGTCCCCGTGACGGGACCACAGATACGCAGTATTTT
CASSPRDGTTDTQYF
>-|TRBJ2-3|TRBV6-5|-
TGTGCCAGCAGTTACTCGCGGGGCACAGATACGCAGTATTTT
CASSYSRGTDTQYF
>TRBD2|TRBJ2-5|TRBV4-3|-
TGCGCCAGCAGCCAAGGACTAGCGGAAGAGACCCAGTACTTC
CASSQGLAEETQYF
>TRBD1|TRBJ1-2|TRBV30|-
TGTGCCTCAGACAGGGGGCTCGGATATGGCTACACCTTC
CASDRGLGYGYTF
>TRBD2|TRBJ2-7|TRBV5-1|-
TGCGCCAGCAGGCAGGGACTAGCGGGGGGAGGCGAGCAGTACTTC
CASRQGLAGGGEQYF
>-|TRBJ1-4|TRBV2|-
TGTGCCAGCAGTGAACCGGACACGGAGGAAAAACTGTTTTTT
CASSEPDTEEKLFF
>TRBD1|TRBJ1-2|TRBV4-3|-
TGCGCCAGCAGCCAAGACTGGGACAGGGTGACGCGTGGCTACACCTTC
CASSQDWDRVTRGYTF
>-|TRBJ2-2|TRBV7-8|-
TGTGCCAGCAGCTTAGGAACCGGGGAGCTGTTTTTT
CASSLGTGELFF
>-|TRBJ1-5|TRBV28|-
TGTGCCAGCAGTTTATGGGACCGTAATCAGCCCCAGCATTTT
CASSLWDRNQPQHF
>-|TRBJ2-7|TRBV10-3|-
TGTGCCATCAGTGAGATTCTGGGAACAGGGAGGGGAATTAGGGAGCAGTACTTC
CAISEILGTGRGIREQYF
>-|TRBJ1-1|TRBV19|-
TGTGCCAGTAACAAGGGGGGCAGGTTGAACACTGAAGCTTTCTTT
CASNKGGRLNTEAFF
>-|TRBJ2-7|TRBV6-6|-
TGTGCCAGCAGTTACTCGAAGAGTAACAGCGAGCAGTACTTC
CASSYSKSNSEQYF
>-|TRBJ1-1|TRBV9|-
TGTGCCAGCAGCGTAGCTGTCAGAGACACTGAAGCTTTCTTT
CASSVAVRDTEAFF
>-|TRBJ2-5|TRBV25-1|-
TGTGCCAGCAGTGATCGTGGGACCCAGTACTTC
CASSDRGTQYF
>TRBD2|TRBJ2-1|TRBV5-1|-
TGCGCCAGCAGCTTTCGACTAGCGCCGAGCTCCTACAATGAGCAGTTCTTC
CASSFRLAPSSYNEQFF
>TRBD1|TRBJ1-2|TRBV29-1|-
TGCAGCGTTGTGCCCGGGACAGTAGTCTATGGCTACACCTTC
CSVVPGTVVYGYTF
>-|TRBJ2-7|TRBV7-6|once
TGTGCCAGCAGCTTAGGGTTCGGAACCTACGAGCAGTACTTC
CASSLGFGTYEQYF
>-|TRBJ2-3|TRBV11-2|-
TGTGCCAGCAGCTTAGAGGGTGGCCGAAATACGCAGTATTTT
CASSLEGGRNTQYF
>TRBD2|TRBJ2-7|TRBV19|once
TGTGCCAGTAGACCTACTAGCGGGATAGTCTACGAGCAGTACTTC
CASRPTSGIVYEQYF
>-|TRBJ2-7|TRBV30|-
TGTGCCTTTACCGGGACTGACTCTCAGGAGCAGTACTTC
CAFTGTDSQEQYF
>-|TRBJ2-3|TRBV5-4|-
TGTGCCAGCAGCTTGGGGCTCGACCCAGATACGCAGTATTTT
CASSLGLDPDTQYF
>-|TRBJ2-3|TRBV11-3|-
TGTGCCAGCAGCTTATACGGGGCTAGCACAGATACGCAGTATTTT
CASSLYGASTDTQYF
>-|TRBJ2-7|TRBV4-1|few
TGCGCCAGCAGCCTGGGGGGAGAGTCCTACGAGCAGTACTTC
CASSLGGESYEQYF
>TRBD1|TRBJ2-3|TRBV10-3|once
TGTGCCATCAGTGCTCCCGGGACAGGGGATAGCACAGATACGCAGTATTTT
CAISAPGTGDSTDTQYF
>TRBD2|TRBJ2-7|TRBV19|-
TGTGCCAGTAGAGTGACTAGCGCCCGATTCTACGAGCAGTACTTC
CASRVTSARFYEQYF
>TRBD2|TRBJ2-1|TRBV5-4|-
TGTGGAGCGGGAGTGGGAAACAATGAGCAGTTCTTC
CGAGVGNNEQFF
>-|TRBJ1-5|TRBV5-8|-
TGTGCCAGCAGGTCTCCGGGCCTAGGAAATCAGCCCCAGCATTTT
CASRSPGLGNQPQHF
>TRBD2|TRBJ2-7|TRBV5-1|-
TGCGCCTCAAGGGGACTAGCGGGAGGCTCCTACGAGCAGTACTTC
CASRGLAGGSYEQYF
>TRBD1|TRBJ2-1|TRBV27|-
TGTGCCAGCAAGCTATCGACAGGGGTGTCTGAGCAGTTCTTC
CASKLSTGVSEQFF
>-|TRBJ2-2|TRBV25-1|-
TGTGCCAGCAGTGAATGGTCCGGGGAGCTGTTTTTT
CASSEWSGELFF